What follows are 16 T cell receptor beta chains derived from one specimen sequenced in a study of beta chain features in type 1 diabetes. Study observations and caveats: People with Type 1 diabetes carried modestly yet significantly shorter TCRB CDR3s in all four CD4+ subsets.

Expressed TCRB transcripts were sequenced because the entire RNA isolate underwent reverse transcription. TCRdb's table, derived via immunoSEQ multiplex PCR, lists solely in-frame clones and lacks some. Of a few hundred thousand clones listed, 20% were seen once; the top ten hold around 0.03%. For these receptors, no antigen is known. Input material: naive CD4+ T cells from blood. These receptors all come from a woman aged 40-49 years with type 1 diabetes.

This clone has just a few counts. This rearrangement joins TRBV30 to TRBJ2-5, with 8 positions matching TRBD1. The germline gives CDR1 GTSNPN, CDR2 SVGIG (reference sequence). V lost 0 bases to trimming and J lost 5 bases; unmatched junction nucleotides: 11. The CDR3 is 16 amino acids. The CDR3 sequence: CAWSVRAGGEGETQYF. In DNA, the CDR3 is TGTGCCTGGAGTGTACGGGCAGGGGGCGAGGGGGAGACCCAGTACTTC.

This clone was observed a few times. The chain recombines TRBV2 with TRBJ2-6; D may be TRBD1 (5 bases). Germline V gene lookup returns CDR1 SNHLY and CDR2 FYNNEI. This CDR3 is built from 15 residues. With 5 bases removed from V and 4 bases from J, the gap between germline ends came to 12 bases. CDR3 loop: CASSSQGSGANVLTF. The CDR3 DNA reads as TGTGCCAGCAGTTCCCAGGGATCCGGGGCCAACGTCCTGACTTTC.

The chain combines TRBV6-5 with TRBJ1-1, with 8 bases matching TRBD1. The V and J ends lost 6 bases and 1 base, in that order; junction bases with no gene match: 4. The CDR3 is made up of 14 amino acids. The germline CDR1 and CDR2 sequences are MNHEY and SVGAGI. The CDR3 sequence: CASSYGQGNTEAFF. The DNA for the CDR3 is TGTGCCAGCAGCTATGGACAGGGGAACACTGAAGCTTTCTTT.

This rearrangement joins TRBV6-5 to TRBJ2-7, with TRBD2 matching 9 bases. V was pared by 7 bases and J by 4 bases, with 8 bases of the junction left unmatched. CDR3 length equals 14 residues. Germline CDR1 reads MNHEY; CDR2 reads SVGAGI. CDR3 sequence reads: CASTPSGGKYEQYF. Here the CDR3 DNA reads TGTGCCAGCACCCCAAGCGGGGGGAAGTACGAGCAGTACTTC.

This clone appeared a few times. V usage is TRBV5-1 and J usage is TRBJ2-6; D remains ambiguous. From germline, CDR1 is SGHRS and CDR2 YFSETQ. This CDR3 is built from 14 residues. The V end lost 4 bases, the J end lost 0 bases, and 5 bases lay between the germline ends. CDR3 sequence: CASSPTSGANVLTF. The CDR3 DNA reads as TGCGCCAGCAGCCCTACCTCTGGGGCCAACGTCCTGACTTTC.

The table lists this clone with a few counts. The sample contains more than one DNA sequence encoding this CDR3. This chain links TRBV5-1 with TRBJ2-7, with D perhaps TRBD1 (6 bases). Trimming cost V 1 base and J 4 bases, with 6 bases left between them. This CDR3 region has 12 residues. Germline values: CDR1 SGHRS, CDR2 YFSETQ. The CDR3 region is CASSLTGYEQYF. The CDR3, as DNA: TGCGCCAGCAGCTTGACAGGGTACGAGCAGTACTTC. Full variable domain (missing parts from reference TRBV5-1 and TRBJ2-7): KAGVTQTPRYLIKTRGQQVTLSCSPISGHRSVSWYQQTPGQGLQFLFEYFSETQRNKGNFPGRFSGRQFSNSRSEMNVSTLELGDSALYLCASSLTGYEQYFGPGTRLTVT.

The rearrangement joins TRBV27 to TRBJ1-5, with D tentatively TRBD1 (5 bases). The germline CDR1 and CDR2 sequences are MNHEY and SMNVEV (reference sequence). The germline V and J ends were trimmed by 6 bases and 1 base, with 13 bases remaining between them. The CDR3 contains 15 residues. The CDR3 sequence: CASRIKGPSNQPQHF. In DNA form, the CDR3 reads TGTGCCAGCAGGATTAAGGGGCCGAGCAATCAGCCCCAGCATTTT.

This sequence joins TRBV4-1 and TRBJ2-2, with D unresolved. Germline V gives CDR1 MGHRA, CDR2 YSYEKL. The CDR3 loop spans 16 amino acids. V was trimmed by 0 bases and J by 2 bases, leaving 10 bases between them. CDR3 sequence: CASSQDPMSNTGELFF. The CDR3 DNA follows: TGCGCCAGCAGCCAAGACCCCATGTCCAACACCGGGGAGCTGTTTTTT.

The CDR3 coding sequence is TGTGCCAGTAGTACCCTACCGACTAGCACAGATACGCAGTATTTT. It yields the protein CASSTLPTSTDTQYF. The J gene is TRBJ2-3, the V gene TRBV19, with D hard to call. The V end lost 4 bases, the J end lost 0 bases, and 11 bases lay between the germline ends. From germline, CDR1 is LNHDA and CDR2 SQIVND (reference sequence). The CDR3 sequence is 15 residues long.

This chain connects TRBV7-2 to TRBJ1-1; weak D call: TRBD1 (5 bases). This CDR3 region has 16 residues. Germline V gene sequence: CDR1 SGHTA, CDR2 FQGNSA. V was trimmed by 0 bases and J by 2 bases, leaving 13 bases between them. CDR3 loop: CASSLARGTPNTEAFF. The CDR3 DNA is TGTGCCAGCAGCTTAGCGCGGGGCACACCTAACACTGAAGCTTTCTTT.

This clone was detected only a few times. V is TRBV18 and J is TRBJ2-7; the D is unclear. The V and J ends lost 0 bases and 6 bases respectively, with 9 bases between them. The germline V gene has CDR1 KGHSH and CDR2 LQKENI. There are 13 residues in the CDR3. The CDR3 nucleotides read TGTGCCAGCTCACCACCCCAAGCGCCCGAGCAGTACTTC. Translating gives CASSPPQAPEQYF.

This sequence joins TRBV7-2 and TRBJ1-4; D perhaps matches TRBD1 (6 bases). Deletions cut 5 bases from V and 10 bases from J, with 8 bases between. The CDR3 is 11 amino acids. The germline CDR1 and CDR2 sequences are SGHTA and FQGNSA. The CDR3 DNA reads TGTGCCAGCAGCCTCAGGGGAAAACTGTTTTTT. Its protein product is CASSLRGKLFF. Filled out from reference TRBV7-2 and TRBJ1-4, the complete variable domain reads GAGVSQSPSNKVTEKGKDVELRCDPISGHTALYWYRQSLGQGLEFLIYFQGNSAPDKSGLPSDRFSAERTGGSVSTLTIQRTQQEDSAVYLCASSLRGKLFFGSGTQLSVL.

The V call is TRBV6-5, the J call TRBJ1-1, with D perhaps matching TRBD1 (5 bases). CDR1 and CDR2 from the germline V gene are MNHEY and SVGAGI. The germline V and J ends were trimmed by 5 bases and 2 bases, with 15 bases remaining between them. This CDR3 is 15 amino acids long. The CDR3 reads CASSPPRGVNTEAFF. CDR3 nucleotides: TGTGCCAGCAGTCCACCGCGGGGGGTTAACACTGAAGCTTTCTTT.

The chain uses TRBV28 and TRBJ2-3; TRBD2 matches 10 bases. V was pared by 3 bases and J by 0 bases, with 3 bases of the junction left unmatched. Germline V lookup: CDR1 MDHEN, CDR2 SYDVKM. This CDR3 has 16 residues. CDR3 in amino acids: CASSLWTSGSTDTQYF. DNA for the CDR3: TGTGCCAGCAGTTTGTGGACTAGCGGTAGCACAGATACGCAGTATTTT.

This clone appeared a few times. V usage is TRBV15 and J usage is TRBJ1-5, with 8 bases lining up with TRBD1. Germline V lookup: CDR1 LNHNV, CDR2 YYDKDF (reference sequence). This CDR3 has 17 amino acids. The V gene end was trimmed by 1 base and the J gene end by 1 base; junction bases not matched to a gene: 6. The CDR3 sequence is CATSRAGGEKSNQPQHF. The CDR3 DNA follows: TGTGCCACCAGCAGAGCAGGGGGCGAAAAGAGCAATCAGCCCCAGCATTTT.

This clone was counted a few times. The V call is TRBV18, the J call TRBJ2-7; D not certain. The CDR3 loop spans 15 amino acids. Trimming shortened V by 0 bases and J by 0 bases, and 9 bases separated the two germline ends. Germline values: CDR1 KGHSH, CDR2 LQKENI. DNA for the CDR3: TGTGCCAGCTCACCACCTGAGGCACTCTCCTACGAGCAGTACTTC. Translation: CASSPPEALSYEQYF.